In its sample, the clone carrying this T cell receptor beta chain was seen a few times. No antigen is known for it. The record originates from a study of post-analysis software for immune sequencing data. Study results and caveats: Among 4 or 5 TRBV segments more frequent in patients than controls were TRBV5-6, TRBV5-1 and TRBV20-1.

V shed 3 bases, J shed 1 base, and the junction held 4 bases outside the gene matches. The germline V gene encodes CDR1 SGHRS and CDR2 YFSETQ. This CDR3 has 16 residues. Unique molecular identifiers were built into the TCR beta cDNA libraries. The T cell input of roughly 0.95 to 10 million gave roughly 500,000 cDNA molecules. TCRdb processed the PCR reads anew with MiXCR; each CDR3 protein has one entry. In the table there are roughly 800,000 distinct CDR3 sequences, about 53% of which are singletons. The receptor was derived from a girl between 10 and 17 years old with multiple sclerosis. The chain joins TRBV5-1 to TRBJ2-3; TRBD2 matches 11 bases. Material: blood. The CDR3 nucleotides are TGCGCCAGCAGCTCCTATAGCGGGAGGGGCACAGATACGCAGTATTTT. It yields the protein CASSSYSGRGTDTQYF.